What follows are 19 T cell receptor beta chains derived from one specimen sequenced in a study of blood T cell repertoires in COVID-19. This table comes from immunoSEQ multiplex PCR, and its TCRdb copy is limited to in-frame clones, with some not included. The data contain more than 60,000 clones, 91% of them singletons. Sequenced material: peripheral blood. The origin of the receptors is a human donor in a cohort sampled during active COVID-19.

The CDR3 nucleotides are TGTGCCAGCAGCCAAGTACGGGGGACCGGGGAGCTGTTTTTT. This encodes CASSQVRGTGELFF. This chain links TRBV3-1 (or the pseudogene TRBV3-2) with TRBJ2-2; D may be TRBD2 (6 bases). This CDR3 has 14 amino acids. Trimming took off 1 base at V and 5 bases at J, with 8 bases between the two ends. The germline gives CDR1 LGHDT, CDR2 YNNKEL (reference sequence).

The chain is built from TRBV19 and TRBJ2-3; 11 nucleotides line up with TRBD2. Germline assignment: CDR1 LNHDA and CDR2 SQIVND (reference sequence). The CDR3 is 16 amino acids. J lost 7 bases, V lost 2 bases, and 8 bases had no gene match. The CDR3 sequence: CASSITLAGVWNTQYF. Here the CDR3 DNA reads TGTGCCAGTAGTATAACACTAGCGGGAGTATGGAATACGCAGTATTTT.

The chain joins TRBV6-6 to TRBJ2-3; maybe TRBD2 (6 bases). CDR3 length: 15 residues. The germline V and J ends were trimmed by 2 bases and 6 bases, with 15 bases remaining between them. Germline-derived CDR1 and CDR2 are MNHNY and SVGAGI (reference sequence). CDR3 DNA: TGTGCCAGCAGTTACAGCGGGCCTATCCAGGATACGCAGTATTTT. The encoded protein is CASSYSGPIQDTQYF.

The rearrangement joins TRBV3-1 (or the pseudogene TRBV3-2) to TRBJ2-7, with 7 positions matching TRBD1. The trim removed 1 base at V and 7 bases at J, leaving 10 bases unmatched. CDR1 is LGHDT and CDR2 is YNNKEL in the germline V gene (reference sequence). CDR3 length: 15 residues. The CDR3: CASSQVGRGSGEQYF. The CDR3 DNA reads as TGTGCCAGCAGCCAAGTGGGCAGGGGGTCGGGGGAGCAGTACTTC.

V and J are TRBV5-5 and TRBJ1-4; TRBD1 matches 11 bases. Germline CDR1 is SGHKS and CDR2 is YYEKEE (reference sequence). V was clipped by 3 bases and J by 2 bases; unmatched bases: 6. The CDR3 consists of 17 residues. The CDR3 DNA sequence: TGTGCCAGCAGCTACGGACAGGGGGCAACGACTAATGAAAAACTGTTTTTT. Translation gives CASSYGQGATTNEKLFF.

In this sample, this clone turned up a few times. This sequence joins TRBV29-1 and TRBJ1-5, with TRBD1 matching 7 bases. Germline-derived CDR1 and CDR2 are SQVTM and ANQGSEA. V dropped 5 bases and J dropped 5; count of bases not matched to a gene: 3. The CDR3 sequence is 12 residues long. CDR3 nucleotides: TGCAGCGTTACCGACAGGGATCAGCCCCAGCATTTT. Its protein product is CSVTDRDQPQHF.

The rearrangement joins TRBV5-1 to TRBJ2-1, with 13 positions matching TRBD2. The CDR3 has 15 amino acids. Germline-derived CDR1 and CDR2 are SGHRS and YFSETQ. The V and J ends lost 4 bases and 4 bases, in that order; junction bases with no gene match: 2. CDR3 sequence: CASSTGLAGYNEQFF. CDR3 DNA: TGCGCCAGCAGCACGGGACTAGCGGGGTACAATGAGCAGTTCTTC.

The chain joins TRBV11-2 to TRBJ2-3, with 12 nucleotides matching TRBD2. CDR3 size: 17 residues. Germline V gene sequence: CDR1 SGHAT, CDR2 FQNNGV. Trimming removed 4 bases from V and 7 bases from J; junction bases left unmatched: 12. The CDR3 reads CASSSWTSGALPNTQYF. Here the CDR3 DNA reads TGTGCCAGCAGCTCCTGGACTAGCGGGGCGCTGCCCAATACGCAGTATTTT.

This chain joins TRBV9 and TRBJ1-6; a weak D match, TRBD1 (5 bases). Deletions cut 6 bases from V and 8 bases from J, with 18 bases between. Germline CDR1 SGDLS, CDR2 YYNGEE. The CDR3 is 15 residues long. CDR3 coding DNA: TGTGCCAGCACCTTGGCGGGGCAGGGAGATTCACCCCTCCACTTT. Protein: CASTLAGQGDSPLHF.

The chain carries TRBV2 and TRBJ1-4; D gene ambiguous. The CDR3 has 13 amino acids. The germline V gene has CDR1 SNHLY and CDR2 FYNNEI. V was pared by 6 bases and J by 7 bases, with 12 bases between. In DNA form, the CDR3 reads TGTGCCAGCAGCCCCGAGCTCGGTGAAAAACTGTTTTTT. Translated, it gives CASSPELGEKLFF.

V gene TRBV4-2 combines with J gene TRBJ2-3, with 9 bases identical to TRBD2. Germline trimming cut 0 bases from V and 2 bases from J; bases unmatched to any gene: 12. The CDR3 runs to 19 residues. Germline assignment: CDR1 LGHNA and CDR2 YNFKEQ. CDR3 amino acids: CASSQDWAGVAGDTDTQYF. DNA of the CDR3: TGTGCCAGCAGCCAAGATTGGGCTGGGGTAGCGGGGGACACAGATACGCAGTATTTT.

The V and J genes are TRBV2 and TRBJ2-3, with 7 bases matching TRBD2. The germline V gene has CDR1 SNHLY and CDR2 FYNNEI. V gave up 9 bases and J gave up 0 bases; unmatched junction bases: 6. The CDR3 extends over 14 amino acids. CDR3 sequence (DNA): TGTGCCAGTGGGGGGAGGGCGAGCACAGATACGCAGTATTTT. Its translation is CASGGRASTDTQYF. The full variable domain, with the rest looked up from reference TRBV2 and TRBJ2-3, is EPEVTQTPSHQVTQMGQEVILRCVPISNHLYFYWYRQILGQKVEFLVSFYNNEISEKSEIFDDQFSVERPDGSNFTLKIRSTKLEDSAMYFCASGGRASTDTQYFGPGTRLTVL.

The CDR3 DNA follows: TGCGCCAGCAGCCACGGACAGGGCGAAGAGACCCAGTACTTC. Translating gives CASSHGQGEETQYF. V gene TRBV4-1 combines with J gene TRBJ2-5, with 8 bases lining up with TRBD1. CDR3 size: 14 residues. J lost 3 bases, V lost 3 bases, and 3 bases had no gene match. Germline values: CDR1 MGHRA, CDR2 YSYEKL.

This clone was observed once. The chain employs TRBV2 and TRBJ1-2; D ambiguous. This CDR3 is 15 amino acids long. The germline V gene encodes CDR1 SNHLY and CDR2 FYNNEI. V dropped 5 bases and J dropped 3 bases, with 16 bases sitting between them. The CDR3 region has the DNA TGTGCCAGCAGTCTGGTCCGGGTGGGAGACTATGGCTACACCTTC. Encoded protein: CASSLVRVGDYGYTF.

V usage is TRBV19 and J usage is TRBJ2-5, with a possible D match to TRBD1 (6 bases). Germline V lookup: CDR1 LNHDA, CDR2 SQIVND (reference sequence). This CDR3 spans 16 amino acids. V gave up 1 base and J gave up 7 bases, with 19 bases separating them. The CDR3 protein is CASSIGRQADGGTQYF. The CDR3 region has the DNA TGTGCCAGTAGTATAGGTCGACAGGCGGACGGTGGGACCCAGTACTTC.

The count of this clone is one. The chain links TRBV2 to TRBJ1-2; 7 nucleotides agree with TRBD1. The length of the CDR3 is 14 residues. Germline V CDR1 and CDR2: SNHLY, FYNNEI. The V and J ends lost 2 bases and 3 bases, in that order; junction bases with no gene match: 3. The DNA of the CDR3 is TGTGCCAGCAGTGAACAGGGGGAGCACTATGGCTACACCTTC. Protein: CASSEQGEHYGYTF.

V is TRBV3-1 (or the pseudogene TRBV3-2) and J is TRBJ1-6, with no clear D. V dropped 0 bases and J dropped 0 bases, with 3 bases sitting between them. Germline values: CDR1 LGHDT, CDR2 YNNKEL (reference sequence). The CDR3 has 15 amino acids. As DNA, the CDR3 is TGTGCCAGCAGCCAAGACAACTCCTATAATTCACCCCTCCACTTT. Protein product: CASSQDNSYNSPLHF.

The gene calls are TRBV10-1 and TRBJ1-1; 7 nucleotides match TRBD1. CDR3 size: 13 residues. Per the germline V gene, CDR1 is WNHNN and CDR2 is SYGVQD (reference sequence). V dropped 3 bases and J dropped 5; count of bases not matched to a gene: 3. The CDR3 region has the DNA TGCGCCAGCAGTGAACAGGGGAATACTGAAGCTTTCTTT. Translation: CASSEQGNTEAFF.

The chain couples TRBV7-9 to TRBJ2-5, with TRBD2 identical over 13 bases. V shed 5 bases and J 5 bases; nucleotides not matched to a gene: 8. The CDR3 spans 16 residues. Germline V gene data show CDR1 as SEHNR and CDR2 as FQNEAQ (reference sequence). CDR3 sequence reads: CASSLTSGGRFETQYF. The CDR3 DNA reads as TGTGCCAGCAGCCTGACTAGCGGGGGGAGGTTTGAGACCCAGTACTTC. Based on the CDR3 plus reference TRBV7-9 and TRBJ2-5, the full variable domain is DTGVSQNPRHKITKRGQNVTFRCDPISEHNRLYWYRQTLGQGPEFLTYFQNEAQLEKSRLLSDRFSAERPKGSFSTLEIQRTEQGDSAMYLCASSLTSGGRFETQYFGPGTRLLVL.